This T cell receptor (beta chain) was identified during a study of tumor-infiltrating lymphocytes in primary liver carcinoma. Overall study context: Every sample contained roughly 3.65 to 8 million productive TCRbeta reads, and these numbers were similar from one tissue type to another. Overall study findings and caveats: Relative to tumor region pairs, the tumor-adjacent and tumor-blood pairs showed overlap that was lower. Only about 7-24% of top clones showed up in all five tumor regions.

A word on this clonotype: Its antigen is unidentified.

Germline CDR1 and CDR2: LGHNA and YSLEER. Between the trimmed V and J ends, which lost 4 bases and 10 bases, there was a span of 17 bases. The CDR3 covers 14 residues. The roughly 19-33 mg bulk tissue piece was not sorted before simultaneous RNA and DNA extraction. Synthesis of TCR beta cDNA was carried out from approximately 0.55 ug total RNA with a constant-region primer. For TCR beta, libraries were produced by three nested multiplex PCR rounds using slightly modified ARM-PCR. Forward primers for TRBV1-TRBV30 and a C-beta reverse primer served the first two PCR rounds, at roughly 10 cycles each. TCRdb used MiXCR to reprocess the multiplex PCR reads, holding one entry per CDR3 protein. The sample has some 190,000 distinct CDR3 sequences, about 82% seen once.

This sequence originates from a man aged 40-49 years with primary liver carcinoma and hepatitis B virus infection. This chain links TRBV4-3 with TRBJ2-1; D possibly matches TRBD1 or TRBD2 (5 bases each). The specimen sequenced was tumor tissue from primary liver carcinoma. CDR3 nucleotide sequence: TGCGCCAGCAGCCGAGGGACCAGTTTCGACGAGCAGTTCTTC. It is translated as CASSRGTSFDEQFF.